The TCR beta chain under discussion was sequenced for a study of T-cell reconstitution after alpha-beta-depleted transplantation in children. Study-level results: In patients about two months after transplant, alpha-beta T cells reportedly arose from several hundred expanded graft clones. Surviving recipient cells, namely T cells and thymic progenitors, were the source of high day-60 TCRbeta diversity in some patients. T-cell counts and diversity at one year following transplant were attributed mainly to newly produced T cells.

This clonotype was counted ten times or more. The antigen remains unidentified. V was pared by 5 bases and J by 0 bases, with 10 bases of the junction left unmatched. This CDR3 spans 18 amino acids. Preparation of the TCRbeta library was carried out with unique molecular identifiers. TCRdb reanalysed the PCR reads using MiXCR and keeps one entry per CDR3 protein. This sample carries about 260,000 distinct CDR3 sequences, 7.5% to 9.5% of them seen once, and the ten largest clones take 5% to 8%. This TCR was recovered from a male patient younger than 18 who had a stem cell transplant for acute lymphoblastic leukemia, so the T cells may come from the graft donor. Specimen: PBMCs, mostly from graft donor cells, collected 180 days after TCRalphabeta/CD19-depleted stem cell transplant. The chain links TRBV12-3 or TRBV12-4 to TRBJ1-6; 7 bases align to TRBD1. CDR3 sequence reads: CASSIGRGGRSYNSPLHF. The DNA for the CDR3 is TGTGCCAGCAGTATAGGACGAGGGGGCCGCTCCTATAATTCACCCCTCCACTTT.